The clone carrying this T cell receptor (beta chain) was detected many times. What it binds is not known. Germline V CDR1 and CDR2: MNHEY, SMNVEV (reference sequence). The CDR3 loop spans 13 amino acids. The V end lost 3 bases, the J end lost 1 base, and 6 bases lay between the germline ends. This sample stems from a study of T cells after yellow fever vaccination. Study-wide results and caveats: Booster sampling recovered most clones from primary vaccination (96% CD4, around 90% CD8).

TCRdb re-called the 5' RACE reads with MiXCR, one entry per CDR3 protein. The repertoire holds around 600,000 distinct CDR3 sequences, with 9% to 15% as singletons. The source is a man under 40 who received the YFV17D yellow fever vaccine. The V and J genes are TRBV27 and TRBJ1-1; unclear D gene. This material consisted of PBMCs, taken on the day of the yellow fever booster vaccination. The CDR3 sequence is CASSFAANTEAFF. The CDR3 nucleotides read TGTGCCAGCAGTTTTGCGGCGAACACTGAAGCTTTCTTT.